One and the same sample provided the 24 T cell receptor beta chains below, sequenced in a study of T cell changes during pregnancy in multiple sclerosis. Sequencing used immunoSEQ multiplex PCR; TCRdb keeps in-frame clones, though not all of them. The profile shows about 39,000 clones, about 91% of them singletons. This specimen consisted of CD4+ T cells from peripheral blood mononuclear cells, obtained after pregnancy. These receptors were collected from a female donor in good health, enrolled as a control in a pregnancy study.

The rearrangement links TRBV11-2 to TRBJ1-3; perhaps TRBD1 as D (6 bases). The CDR3 covers 13 residues. Germline assignment: CDR1 SGHAT and CDR2 FQNNGV. V was pared by 2 bases and J by 7 bases, with 9 bases between. The CDR3 DNA follows: TGTGCCAGCAGCTTAAAACAGGGCAACACCATATATTTT. Its protein product is CASSLKQGNTIYF.

The chain links TRBV5-1 to TRBJ2-5; no definite D call. This CDR3 comprises 11 residues. V was shortened by 5 bases and J by 2 bases, with 4 bases between the two germline ends. Germline CDR1 reads SGHRS; CDR2 reads YFSETQ. The CDR3 DNA reads as TGCGCCAGCAGTTCACAAGAGACCCAGTACTTC. It is translated as CASSSQETQYF. The whole variable domain, filled in from reference TRBV5-1 and TRBJ2-5, reads KAGVTQTPRYLIKTRGQQVTLSCSPISGHRSVSWYQQTPGQGLQFLFEYFSETQRNKGNFPGRFSGRQFSNSRSEMNVSTLELGDSALYLCASSSQETQYFGPGTRLLVL.

V is TRBV7-3 and J is TRBJ2-7, with D possibly matching TRBD1 (6 bases). Germline lookup yields CDR1 SGHTA and CDR2 FQGTGA. The V end was cut by 2 bases, the J end by 4 bases, with 9 bases between. The CDR3 runs to 13 residues. The CDR3 DNA sequence: TGTGCCAGCAGCTTATTGCAGGGGTACGAGCAGTACTTC. Translation: CASSLLQGYEQYF.

The chain carries TRBV12-5 and TRBJ1-1; TRBD1 agrees at 12 bases. This CDR3 spans 14 amino acids. The germline V gene encodes CDR1 LGHNT and CDR2 FRNRAP. J lost 6 bases, V lost 6 bases, and 5 bases had no gene match. As DNA, the CDR3 is TGTGCTAGTGGAGCGGGACAGGGGGCATCTGAAGCTTTCTTT. Its protein product is CASGAGQGASEAFF.

This clone has just a few counts. The chain links TRBV5-4 to TRBJ1-4; 7 bases fit TRBD1. Germline V lookup: CDR1 SGHNT, CDR2 YYREEE (reference sequence). The CDR3 has 15 amino acids. V was clipped by 3 bases and J by 0 bases; unmatched bases: 2. The CDR3 is CASSWDSSTNEKLFF. Here the CDR3 DNA reads TGTGCCAGCAGCTGGGACAGTTCAACTAATGAAAAACTGTTTTTT.

The chain carries TRBV6-1 and TRBJ1-2, with 8 bases aligning to TRBD1. This CDR3 region has 13 residues. With 5 bases clipped from V and 7 bases from J, the junction kept 6 bases outside the gene matches. Germline-derived CDR1 and CDR2 are MNHNS and SASEGT. In nucleotides, the CDR3 is TGTGCCAGCAGTCCCGGGACAGGTTTTGGCTACACCTTC. Encoded protein: CASSPGTGFGYTF.

The V gene is TRBV11-2, the J gene TRBJ2-3; 8 nucleotides line up with TRBD2. The length of the CDR3 is 14 residues. Unmatched junction bases numbered 9, after V lost 4 bases and J lost 9 bases. The germline V gene encodes CDR1 SGHAT and CDR2 FQNNGV. The CDR3 sequence is CASSSITGGRTQYF. The CDR3 DNA reads as TGTGCCAGCAGCTCAATCACGGGGGGGCGGACGCAGTATTTT.

The chain combines TRBV29-1 with TRBJ2-1; TRBD2 aligns across 10 bases. Trimming at V came to 6 bases and at J to 3 bases, leaving 5 bases not matched to a gene. This CDR3 spans 14 amino acids. Germline CDR1 is SQVTM and CDR2 is ANQGSEA. The DNA of the CDR3 is TGCAGCGTCCAACAGCGGGGGGGCTACAATGAGCAGTTCTTC. It yields the protein CSVQQRGGYNEQFF.

The rearrangement joins TRBV5-4 to TRBJ1-2; 9 bases fit TRBD1. The germline V gene encodes CDR1 SGHNT and CDR2 YYREEE (reference sequence). J gave up 4 bases and V 4 bases, and 5 bases lay outside the gene matches. This CDR3 comprises 14 residues. The CDR3 sequence is CASSAGQGGYGYTF. In DNA, the CDR3 is TGTGCCAGCAGCGCGGGACAGGGAGGCTATGGCTACACCTTC.

The chain joins TRBV6-5 to TRBJ2-1; D is uncertain. This CDR3 comprises 14 residues. Germline CDR1 is MNHEY and CDR2 is SVGAGI. V was clipped by 0 bases and J by 3 bases, with 6 bases between them. The CDR3 DNA sequence: TGTGCCAGCAGTTACTCGAACGGCTACAATGAGCAGTTCTTC. Its translation: CASSYSNGYNEQFF.

This chain uses TRBV11-3 with TRBJ1-5, with D possibly TRBD1 on 5 matching bases. Trimming stripped 3 bases from V and 11 bases from J, with 35 bases between. Germline CDR1 and CDR2: SGHNT and YENEEA. The CDR3 has 20 amino acids. CDR3 sequence: CASSLGLSGDLIYGDQAQHF. In DNA, the CDR3 is TGTGCCAGCAGCTTGGGGCTCTCGGGGGACCTGATTTACGGTGATCAAGCCCAGCATTTT.

This clone was seen a few times. The chain carries TRBV19 and TRBJ1-2, with TRBD1 matching over 9 bases. Looked up from germline, CDR1 is LNHDA and CDR2 is SQIVND (reference sequence). The J segment lost 2 bases and the V segment lost 3 bases, leaving 1 base of the junction unmatched. This CDR3 is built from 14 residues. The CDR3 spells CASSMGTGNYGYTF. The CDR3 region has the DNA TGTGCCAGTAGTATGGGGACAGGGAACTATGGCTACACCTTC.

The J gene is TRBJ2-1, the V gene TRBV5-1; 13 nucleotides match TRBD2. Germline V gives CDR1 SGHRS, CDR2 YFSETQ. The CDR3 runs 19 residues. V was pared by 0 bases and J by 5 bases, with 11 bases of the junction left unmatched. The CDR3 coding sequence is TGCGCCAGCAGCTTGGACCTACTAGCGGGGGGGCCTCGAAACAATGAGCAGTTCTTC. It encodes CASSLDLLAGGPRNNEQFF. Complete variable domain (other parts from reference TRBV5-1 and TRBJ2-1): KAGVTQTPRYLIKTRGQQVTLSCSPISGHRSVSWYQQTPGQGLQFLFEYFSETQRNKGNFPGRFSGRQFSNSRSEMNVSTLELGDSALYLCASSLDLLAGGPRNNEQFFGPGTRLTVL.

A word on this clone: The junction departs from germline at one end; a sequencing error may be responsible. The rearrangement joins TRBV7-7 to TRBJ1-3; a weak D match, TRBD1 (6 bases). Germline V gives CDR1 SSHAT, CDR2 FNYEAQ (reference sequence). CDR3 length equals 16 residues. CDR3 DNA sequence: TGTGCTAGCAGCTTAGGCCCCCAGGGGACTGGAAACACCATATATTTT. As protein: CASSLGPQGTGNTIYF.

This clone has more than one count but fewer than ten. CDR3: CASSAQQGSTEAFF. The DNA of the CDR3 is TGTGCCAGCAGCGCGCAACAGGGATCAACTGAAGCTTTCTTT. The chain links TRBV5-4 to TRBJ1-1; D is perhaps TRBD1 (6 bases). The V gene lost 4 bases and the J gene lost 5 bases, with 15 bases spanning the gap. Germline V gives CDR1 SGHNT, CDR2 YYREEE (reference sequence). This CDR3 has 14 amino acids.

The rearrangement links TRBV28 to TRBJ1-2; TRBD1 aligns across 12 bases. This CDR3 has 15 amino acids. The germline gives CDR1 MDHEN, CDR2 SYDVKM. The ends lost 8 bases at V and 7 bases at J; junction bases unmatched: 11. CDR3 DNA sequence: TGTGCCAGCTACTATGCCGGGACAGGGGGCGGTGGCTACACCTTC. It codes for CASYYAGTGGGGYTF.

This clone has only a few counts. The chain has TRBV28 and TRBJ1-1, with 8 positions matching TRBD1. The V gene end was trimmed by 3 bases and the J gene end by 5 bases; junction bases not matched to a gene: 8. Germline V gene data show CDR1 as MDHEN and CDR2 as SYDVKM. There are 15 residues in the CDR3. The CDR3 DNA reads as TGTGCCAGCAGTTTTCCGGGACAGGCTGGGACTGAAGCTTTCTTT. Amino acid sequence: CASSFPGQAGTEAFF.

The rearrangement joins TRBV5-5 to TRBJ1-4; 8 nucleotides line up with TRBD1. Germline trimming cut 5 bases from V and 1 base from J; bases unmatched to any gene: 4. The CDR3 runs 15 residues. Germline loops: CDR1 SGHKS, CDR2 YYEKEE (reference sequence). CDR3 sequence reads: CASRPTGGTNEKLFF. In DNA, the CDR3 is TGTGCCAGCAGACCTACAGGGGGAACTAATGAAAAACTGTTTTTT.

The chain recombines TRBV7-6 with TRBJ2-3; D call uncertain. CDR3 length equals 11 residues. Germline loops: CDR1 SGHVS, CDR2 FNYEAQ. Trimming left V 3 bases short and J 9 bases short, with 7 bases between. CDR3 loop: CASSLAETQYF. CDR3 coding DNA: TGTGCCAGCAGCTTGGCGGAGACGCAGTATTTT. Full variable domain (outside the CDR3, taken from reference TRBV7-6 and TRBJ2-3): GAGVSQSPRYKVTKRGQDVALRCDPISGHVSLYWYRQALGQGPEFLTYFNYEAQQDKSGLPNDRFSAERPEGSISTLTIQRTEQRDSAMYRCASSLAETQYFGPGTRLTVL.

This clone was detected once. The chain links TRBV6-5 to TRBJ2-5, with 11 nucleotides matching TRBD2. The CDR3 contains 15 residues. CDR1 is MNHEY and CDR2 is SVGAGI in the germline V gene. V was clipped by 3 bases and J by 5 bases; unmatched bases: 5. CDR3 protein: CASSYLAGGRETQYF. The CDR3 coding sequence is TGTGCCAGCAGTTATTTAGCGGGGGGGCGTGAGACCCAGTACTTC.

V and J are TRBV10-1 and TRBJ1-1, with D uncertain. CDR3 length: 13 amino acids. CDR1 and CDR2 from the germline V gene are WNHNN and SYGVQD (reference sequence). V was clipped by 7 bases and J by 4 bases, with 13 bases between them. The CDR3 region is CASNGVVGTEAFF. Written as DNA, the CDR3 is TGCGCCAGCAACGGGGTTGTGGGCACTGAAGCTTTCTTT.

The V gene is TRBV10-3, the J gene TRBJ1-2; 7 bases are a match to TRBD1. The CDR3 loop spans 15 amino acids. Germline V gene data show CDR1 as ENHRY and CDR2 as SYGVKD. V lost 9 bases, J lost 5 bases, and 15 bases stayed unmatched. The CDR3 region is CAISDRLVEEYGYTF. In nucleotides, the CDR3 is TGTGCCATTTCGGACAGGTTAGTTGAAGAATATGGCTACACCTTC.

V gene TRBV6-5 combines with J gene TRBJ2-2; 9 nucleotides align to TRBD2. V lost 6 bases to trimming and J lost 1 base; unmatched junction nucleotides: 3. Germline CDR1 and CDR2: MNHEY and SVGAGI. This CDR3 region has 15 residues. The CDR3 bases are TGTGCCAGCAGGAAGCGGGAGGTGAACACCGGGGAGCTGTTTTTT. It specifies CASRKREVNTGELFF.

This chain joins TRBV5-1 and TRBJ2-2, with 7 bases fitting TRBD2. The CDR3 has 14 amino acids. Germline V lookup: CDR1 SGHRS, CDR2 YFSETQ. Losses at the gene ends were 0 bases for V and 6 bases for J; bases not matched to a gene: 2. The chain's CDR3 is CASSLAGGSGELFF. The CDR3 DNA follows: TGCGCCAGCAGCTTGGCGGGGGGATCCGGGGAGCTGTTTTTT.